A single sample is the source of the 16 T cell receptor beta chains below, sequenced in a study of blood T cell repertoires in COVID-19. The assay was immunoSEQ multiplex PCR, and TCRdb's table has in-frame clones only and misses some. The sample includes 90,000 to 120,000 clones, around 80% of them seen just once. The sample was peripheral blood. These receptors were obtained from a man aged 70 or older with active or convalescent COVID-19.

The chain recombines TRBV7-9 with TRBJ1-1; TRBD1 might be the D (6 bases). The ends were cut back, 3 bases at V and 2 bases at J, with 13 bases in the middle. CDR1 is SEHNR and CDR2 is FQNEAQ in the germline V gene (reference sequence). The CDR3 is made up of 15 amino acids. In DNA form, the CDR3 reads TGTGCCAGCAGCTTCTTGACAGGAACCAACACTGAAGCTTTCTTT. Its protein is CASSFLTGTNTEAFF.

The chain links TRBV25-1 to TRBJ1-1; TRBD1 is a possible D gene (5 bases). V lost 5 bases to trimming and J lost 1 base, with 8 bases between them. The CDR3 totals 13 residues. CDR1 is MGHDK, CDR2 SYGVNS, per germline. CDR3 loop: CASSLTANTEAFF. DNA for the CDR3: TGTGCCAGCAGTCTGACAGCGAACACTGAAGCTTTCTTT.

CDR3 residues: CASRFRGGGNQPQHF. The CDR3 DNA is TGTGCCAGCAGATTCAGGGGTGGTGGAAATCAGCCCCAGCATTTT. This rearrangement joins TRBV2 to TRBJ1-5, with a weak D call TRBD1 (6 bases). The CDR3 is 15 amino acids. Germline CDR1 reads SNHLY; CDR2 reads FYNNEI. V was pared by 6 bases and J by 4 bases, with 16 bases between.

This clone is a singleton in its sample. The J gene is TRBJ2-2, the V gene TRBV5-6; 9 bases match TRBD1. Trimming cost V 4 bases and J 3 bases; bases outside gene matches: 7. This CDR3 has 16 residues. Germline V gives CDR1 SGHDT, CDR2 YYEEEE. Here the CDR3 reads CASSDPGQGDTGELFF. For the CDR3, the DNA is TGTGCCAGCAGCGATCCGGGACAGGGAGACACCGGGGAGCTGTTTTTT.

Only one count was recorded for this clone. The chain couples TRBV7-9 to TRBJ2-7, with unresolved D. With 3 bases removed from V and 6 bases from J, the gap between germline ends came to 15 bases. CDR1 is SEHNR, CDR2 FQNEAQ, per germline (reference sequence). The CDR3 loop spans 14 amino acids. CDR3 sequence (DNA): TGTGCCAGCAGCTTCGGCCCCTCAGGAACCGAGCAGTACTTC. It yields the protein CASSFGPSGTEQYF.

The chain has TRBV7-6 and TRBJ2-7; 11 nucleotides agree with TRBD1. Germline trimming cut 0 bases from V and 7 bases from J; bases unmatched to any gene: 5. The CDR3 has 15 amino acids. CDR1 SGHVS and CDR2 FNYEAQ come from the germline V gene. The DNA for the CDR3 is TGTGCCAGCAGCTTAGCGCTGGACAGGGGGCTTGAGCAGTACTTC. This gives the protein CASSLALDRGLEQYF.

This rearrangement joins TRBV7-9 to TRBJ1-4; D uncertain. This CDR3 spans 17 amino acids. In germline, CDR1 is SEHNR, CDR2 FQNEAQ (reference sequence). Trimming cost V 3 bases and J 2 bases, with 16 bases left between them. The CDR3 region is CASSFKGPTGTNEKLFF. The CDR3 DNA sequence: TGTGCCAGCAGCTTTAAAGGGCCTACGGGGACTAATGAAAAACTGTTTTTT.

There are a few counts of this clone. The chain employs TRBV19 and TRBJ1-5, with 9 bases that match TRBD1. This CDR3 region has 14 residues. The J segment lost 8 bases and the V segment lost 6 bases, leaving 8 bases of the junction unmatched. Germline-derived CDR1 and CDR2 are LNHDA and SQIVND (reference sequence). CDR3 DNA: TGTGCCAGTAGCGGGACAGGGCAGTGGGAGCCCCAGCATTTT. Translated, it gives CASSGTGQWEPQHF.

This clone has just a few counts. This rearrangement joins TRBV7-2 to TRBJ1-2; 8 nucleotides align to TRBD1. Germline CDR1 and CDR2: SGHTA and FQGNSA. This CDR3 comprises 14 residues. V was pared by 7 bases and J by 2 bases, with 6 bases of the junction left unmatched. CDR3 in DNA: TGTGCCAGCAAGGGGGACAGGAGCAACTATGGCTACACCTTC. Protein sequence: CASKGDRSNYGYTF.

The V call is TRBV5-8, the J call TRBJ1-6, with D possibly TRBD1 on 5 matching bases. The CDR3 spans 13 residues. Germline V gives CDR1 SGHTS, CDR2 YDEGEE. V was shortened by 6 bases and J by 8 bases, with 12 bases between the two germline ends. CDR3 sequence: CASTRRAHSPLHF. CDR3 in DNA: TGTGCCAGCACCCGCAGGGCCCATTCACCCCTCCACTTT.

This chain joins TRBV14 and TRBJ2-5; unclear D gene. Germline V gives CDR1 SGHDN, CDR2 FVKESK. This CDR3 has 15 amino acids. V was cut by 1 base and J by 2 bases, with 11 bases left in between. The DNA for the CDR3 is TGTGCCAGCAGCCAAGGAGGTTACGTTCAAGAGACCCAGTACTTC. Translated, it gives CASSQGGYVQETQYF.

The rearrangement uses TRBV4-2 and TRBJ1-5; D perhaps matches TRBD1 (5 bases). CDR1 is LGHNA, CDR2 YNFKEQ, per germline. The CDR3 has 15 residues. V lost 0 bases and J 6 bases, leaving 12 bases between the germline ends. CDR3 residues: CASSQDRTGSQPQHF. In DNA form, the CDR3 reads TGTGCCAGCAGCCAAGATCGAACAGGAAGTCAGCCCCAGCATTTT.

This chain links TRBV24-1 with TRBJ1-1; TRBD1 aligns across 8 bases. CDR3 length equals 17 residues. Germline V CDR1 and CDR2: KGHDR, SFDVKD. V gave up 0 bases and J gave up 7 bases; unmatched junction bases: 12. The CDR3 DNA reads TGTGCCACCAGTGATTTGCAAATTGGGGGACAGGATAATGAAGCTTTCTTT. This gives the protein CATSDLQIGGQDNEAFF.

CDR3 region: CSAGRGGHTEAFF. As DNA, the CDR3 is TGCAGCGCCGGGAGGGGGGGGCATACTGAAGCTTTCTTT. V gene TRBV29-1 combines with J gene TRBJ1-1; a possible D gene is TRBD1 (6 bases). This CDR3 is 13 amino acids long. Trimming shortened V by 7 bases and J by 5 bases, and 17 bases separated the two germline ends. CDR1 is SQVTM, CDR2 ANQGSEA, per germline.

This chain links TRBV19 with TRBJ2-1; 11 positions match TRBD2. V lost 5 bases and J lost 6; bases outside the gene matches: 6. Germline V CDR1 and CDR2: LNHDA, SQIVND (reference sequence). The CDR3 contains 15 residues. The CDR3 coding sequence is TGTGCCAGTAGTTATCTAGCGGGAGGCCGCAATGAGCAGTTCTTC. This translates into CASSYLAGGRNEQFF.

The table lists this clone with a few counts. V and J are TRBV5-1 and TRBJ1-6; D is unresolved. The CDR3 has 14 residues. Between the trimmed V and J ends, which lost 4 bases and 6 bases, there was a span of 11 bases. Germline values: CDR1 SGHRS, CDR2 YFSETQ. The DNA for the CDR3 is TGCGCCAGCAGCCGCCGGGATACTAATTCACCCCTCCACTTT. Residues: CASSRRDTNSPLHF.